This TCR beta chain was sequenced in a study of cytomegalovirus exposure and HLA in healthy donors. Findings of the study overall: By HLA locus, TCR association rates varied in a later analysis, with DRB1 showing the most and HLA-C the fewest. In vitro work confirmed that three CMV-associated chains recognize CMV antigens.

The J segment lost 9 bases and the V segment lost 4 bases, leaving 4 bases of the junction unmatched. Germline V gene sequence: CDR1 MDHEN, CDR2 SYDVKM. The CDR3 is 14 residues long. 60 Vbeta and 13 Jbeta primers were used in PCR. Libraries were prepared by immunoSEQ multiplex PCR; TCRdb keeps only in-frame clonotypes and omits some of them. The repertoire table contains about 54,000 clones. A word on this clone: The antigen is undetermined.

This chain joins TRBV28 and TRBJ1-6; 9 nucleotides line up with TRBD1. The sample was PBMCs. The clonotype originates from a woman aged 35 to 49 in good health and CMV-seronegative. CDR3 protein: CASSSGQGISPLHF. The CDR3, as DNA: TGTGCCAGCAGTTCGGGACAGGGTATTTCACCCCTCCACTTT.